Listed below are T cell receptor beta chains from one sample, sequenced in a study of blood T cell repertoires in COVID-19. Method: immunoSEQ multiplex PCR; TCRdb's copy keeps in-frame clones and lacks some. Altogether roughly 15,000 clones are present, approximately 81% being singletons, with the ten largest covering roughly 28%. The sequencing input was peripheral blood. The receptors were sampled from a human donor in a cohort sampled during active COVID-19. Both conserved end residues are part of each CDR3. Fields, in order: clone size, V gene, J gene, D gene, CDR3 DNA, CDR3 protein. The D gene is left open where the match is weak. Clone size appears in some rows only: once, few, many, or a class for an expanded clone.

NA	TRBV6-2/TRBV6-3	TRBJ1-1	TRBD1	TGTGCCAGCAGTGCTCCGGGACAGGGGGCGACTGAAGCTTTCTTT	CASSAPGQGATEAFF
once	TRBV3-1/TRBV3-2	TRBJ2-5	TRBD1	TGTGCCAGCAGCCGCCAAGGACAGGGGGAAAAGACCCAGTACTTC	CASSRQGQGEKTQYF
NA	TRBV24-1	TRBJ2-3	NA	TGTGCCACCAGCCCAGGATGGGCTAGCGGCACAGATACGCAGTATTTT	CATSPGWASGTDTQYF
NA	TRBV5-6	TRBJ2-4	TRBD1	TGTGCCAGCAGCGGGGGACAGGGGGCCGTAAACATTCAGTACTTC	CASSGGQGAVNIQYF
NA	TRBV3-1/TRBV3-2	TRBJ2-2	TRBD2	TGTGCCAGCAGCCAAAGGGTGGGACTAGTGAACACCGGGGAGCTGTTTTTT	CASSQRVGLVNTGELFF
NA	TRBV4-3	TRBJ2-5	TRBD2	TGCGCCAGCAGCCAAGATTTACTAGCGGGGCCTCAAGAGACCCAGTACTTC	CASSQDLLAGPQETQYF
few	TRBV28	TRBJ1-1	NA	TGTGCCAGCAGTTTAGCCGGTTCGACTGAAGCTTTCTTT	CASSLAGSTEAFF
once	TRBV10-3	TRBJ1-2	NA	TGTGCCATTGGGACAAATATTAACTATGGCTACACCTTC	CAIGTNINYGYTF
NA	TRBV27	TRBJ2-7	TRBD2	TGTGCCAGCAGTCTAGGGACTACCAACGAGCAGTACTTC	CASSLGTTNEQYF
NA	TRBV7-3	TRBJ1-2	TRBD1	TGTGCCAGCAGCCGGACAGGGACCCAGGGCGGCTACACCTTC	CASSRTGTQGGYTF
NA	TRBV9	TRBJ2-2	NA	TGTGCCAGCAGCGTAGGCCCCACACAGACCGGGGAGCTGTTTTTT	CASSVGPTQTGELFF
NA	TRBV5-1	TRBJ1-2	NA	TGCGCCAGCAGCCAGACTGAAGACTATGGCTACACCTTC	CASSQTEDYGYTF
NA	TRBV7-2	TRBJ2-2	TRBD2	TGTGCCAGCAGCTTAGCGCGGACTAGCGCACGGTCCGGGGAGCTGTTTTTT	CASSLARTSARSGELFF
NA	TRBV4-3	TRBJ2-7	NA	TGCGCCAGCAGCCAAGTAATAGTTGGTGATTCCGAGCAGTACTTC	CASSQVIVGDSEQYF
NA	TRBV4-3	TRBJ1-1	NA	TGCGCCAGCAGCCAAGAGGCAGGCCACACTGAAGCTTTCTTT	CASSQEAGHTEAFF
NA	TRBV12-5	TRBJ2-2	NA	TGTGCTAGTGGTTTGAGGCAGGGTGGCACCGGGGAGCTGTTTTTT	CASGLRQGGTGELFF
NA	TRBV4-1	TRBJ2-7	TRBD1	TGCGCCAGCAGCCAGGGACAGGGGAGCACCTACGAGCAGTACTTC	CASSQGQGSTYEQYF
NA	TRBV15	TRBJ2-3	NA	TGTGCCACCAGCAGCCGGGACTTACTAATTACAGATACGCAGTATTTT	CATSSRDLLITDTQYF
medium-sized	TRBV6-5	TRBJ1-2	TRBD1	TGTGCCAGCAGGGGACAGATCACTAACTATGGCTACACCTTC	CASRGQITNYGYTF
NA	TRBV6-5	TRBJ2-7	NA	TGTGCCAGCGGCAGGCCGAGCTCCTACGAGCAGTACTTC	CASGRPSSYEQYF
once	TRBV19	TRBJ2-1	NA	TGTGCCAGTAGTTATACAGGGGGAGGGCTACCCAATGAGCAGTTCTTC	CASSYTGGGLPNEQFF
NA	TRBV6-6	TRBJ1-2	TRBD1	TGTGCCAGCAGTTACTCGACAGGGATTAACTATGGCTACACCTTC	CASSYSTGINYGYTF
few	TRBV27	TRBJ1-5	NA	TGTGCCAGCAGTCTTTTTGGCAATCAGCCCCAGCATTTT	CASSLFGNQPQHF
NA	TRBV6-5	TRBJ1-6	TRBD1	TGTGCCAGCACCGGGACAGGTGGGGCGCCCCTCCACTTT	CASTGTGGAPLHF
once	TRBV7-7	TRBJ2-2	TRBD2	TGTGCCAGCAGCCGAGGGACTAGCGGGAGTCGGGACACCGGGGAGCTGTTTTTT	CASSRGTSGSRDTGELFF
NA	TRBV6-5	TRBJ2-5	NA	TGTGCCAGCAGTTACGGTAGCGGTCAGGAGACCCAGTACTTC	CASSYGSGQETQYF
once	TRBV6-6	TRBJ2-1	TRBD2	TGTGCCAGCAGTTACGGCGCTAGCGGGAGACTGAATGAGCAGTTCTTC	CASSYGASGRLNEQFF
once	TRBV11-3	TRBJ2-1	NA	TGTGCCAGCAGCTTGGCCTCTAGCGCCTCCAATGAGCAGTTCTTC	CASSLASSASNEQFF
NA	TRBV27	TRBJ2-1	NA	TGTGCCACGCGCGATTGGTCCTACAATGAGCAGTTCTTC	CATRDWSYNEQFF
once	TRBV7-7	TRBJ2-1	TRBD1	TGTGCCAGCAGCCCGGGACAGGGTTACAATGAGCAGTTCTTC	CASSPGQGYNEQFF
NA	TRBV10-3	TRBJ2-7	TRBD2	TGTGCCATCAGTGGCACTAGCGGGAGGTACGAGCAGTACTTC	CAISGTSGRYEQYF
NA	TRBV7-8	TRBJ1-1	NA	TGTGCCAGCAGCTTTCTCGGGGACACTGAAGCTTTCTTT	CASSFLGDTEAFF
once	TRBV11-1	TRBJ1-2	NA	TGTGCCAGCAGCTCGAGTTGGGGGCGCGGCTATGGCTACACCTTC	CASSSSWGRGYGYTF
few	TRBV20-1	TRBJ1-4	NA	TGCAGTGCTAGTCCGGAGAATGAAAAACTGTTTTTT	CSASPENEKLFF
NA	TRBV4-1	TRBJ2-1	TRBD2	TGCGCCAGCAGCCAAAGGGAGGGCCCATACAATGAGCAGTTCTTC	CASSQREGPYNEQFF
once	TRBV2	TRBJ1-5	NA	TGTGCCAGCAGAAAGGGGTCAGCTTACAATCAGCCCCAGCATTTT	CASRKGSAYNQPQHF
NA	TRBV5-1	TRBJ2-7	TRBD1	TGCGCCAGCAGCTTGGCACAGGGGATCTCCTACGAGCAGTACTTC	CASSLAQGISYEQYF
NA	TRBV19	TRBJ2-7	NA	TGTGCCAGTAGTATTGATCGGACAGCTTCCTACGAGCAGTACTTC	CASSIDRTASYEQYF
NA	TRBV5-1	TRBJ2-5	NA	TGCGCCAGCAGCTTGGGGACTACACCATTCCAAGAGACCCAGTACTTC	CASSLGTTPFQETQYF
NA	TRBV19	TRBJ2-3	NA	TGTGCCAGTAGTCTCAGGGGTGGTAGCACAGATACGCAGTATTTT	CASSLRGGSTDTQYF
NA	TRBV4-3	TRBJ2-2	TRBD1	TGCGCCAGCAGCCAACAATCCGGACAGGGAAACACCGGGGAGCTGTTTTTT	CASSQQSGQGNTGELFF
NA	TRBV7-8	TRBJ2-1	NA	TGTGCCAGCAGTCCCAGGAGGGGTGAGCAGTTCTTC	CASSPRRGEQFF
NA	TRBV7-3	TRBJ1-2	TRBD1	TGTGCCAGCAGCAGGACAGGGGGAAGCCATGGCTACACCTTC	CASSRTGGSHGYTF